A selection of T cell receptor beta chains follows, all from one sample in a study of PD-L1 blockade in urothelial cancer. The method was immunoSEQ multiplex PCR; TCRdb's version includes in-frame clones alone and lacks a portion of them. The sample includes roughly 110,000 clones, 85% to 95% seen only once; the top ten take less than 5%. The starting material was PBMCs, obtained around atezolizumab (anti-PD-L1) treatment. All receptors come from a man aged 60 to 75 with urothelial cancer. The CDR3 runs from the conserved cysteine through the conserved F or W. The D gene is left open where the match is weak. Clone size, where shown, is once, few, many, or a class for clones that have expanded.

j_call d_call v_call clone_size cdr3_nt cdr3_aa
TRBJ1-4 NA TRBV5-4 NA TGTGCCAGCAGTACCCAGGGACATAATGAAAAACTGTTTTTT CASSTQGHNEKLFF
TRBJ2-2 TRBD1 TRBV7-9 NA TGTGCCAGCAGCTTGGGACAGAGTATAAACACCGGGGAGCTGTTTTTT CASSLGQSINTGELFF
TRBJ2-5 NA TRBV5-1 NA TGCGCCAGCAGCTTGTGGCAGGCTGTGGAGACCCAGTACTTC CASSLWQAVETQYF
TRBJ2-3 NA TRBV9 NA TGTGCCAGCAGCGTAGGTGCGGGGGCCCGCACAGATACGCAGTATTTT CASSVGAGARTDTQYF
TRBJ1-2 NA TRBV6-5 NA TGTGCCAGCAGTTACGACCAGGGAGGCAACTATGGCTACACCTTC CASSYDQGGNYGYTF
TRBJ2-2 NA TRBV4-1 NA TGCGCCAGCAGCTTCGGGTCTTATATTGACACCGGGGAGCTGTTTTTT CASSFGSYIDTGELFF
TRBJ1-1 NA TRBV18 NA TGTGCCAGCTCACCGGGGACATACTTGAACACTGAAGCTTTCTTT CASSPGTYLNTEAFF
TRBJ2-1 NA TRBV19 NA TGTGCCAGTAGTAGTCCAAGACAGAAAAAAACAACCAACAATGAGCAGTTCTTC CASSSPRQKKTTNNEQFF
TRBJ2-5 TRBD1 TRBV4-2 NA TGTGCCAGCAGCCAAATTGCCGGGACAGGGGGCTTGAGCCAAGAGACCCAGTACTTC CASSQIAGTGGLSQETQYF
TRBJ2-1 TRBD2 TRBV29-1 NA TGCAGCGTTGACGGACTAGCGGGAACGTTCTTC CSVDGLAGTFF
TRBJ2-1 TRBD2 TRBV2 NA TGTGCCAGCAGGAGGACTAGCGGGAGCTCCTACAATGAGCAGTTCTTC CASRRTSGSSYNEQFF
TRBJ2-2 NA TRBV19 NA TGTGCCAGTACCCCGTGGCATACGAACACCGGGGAGCTGTTTTTT CASTPWHTNTGELFF
TRBJ2-3 NA TRBV7-6 NA TGTGCCAGCAGCTTAGAGTACCTAGCTGCGCAGTATTTT CASSLEYLAAQYF
TRBJ1-1 NA TRBV29-1 NA TGCAGCGTGAAACAGGTGATTGGCACTGAAGCTTTCTTT CSVKQVIGTEAFF
TRBJ2-3 NA TRBV7-2 NA TGTGCCAGCAGTTGGCGGGGGCAGGATACGCAGTATTTT CASSWRGQDTQYF
TRBJ2-2 NA TRBV5-1 once TGCGCCAGCAGCTTGGACTCAAACACCGGGGAGCTGTTTTTT CASSLDSNTGELFF
TRBJ2-1 TRBD2 TRBV9 NA TGTGCCAGCAGCGTAGGACTAGCGGGAGTCGATGAGCAGTTCTTC CASSVGLAGVDEQFF
TRBJ1-4 TRBD1 TRBV2 NA TGTGCCAGCAGTGGACAGGGGGCGACGAGTGAAAAACTGTTTTTT CASSGQGATSEKLFF
TRBJ1-2 TRBD1 TRBV11-2 NA TGTGCCAGCAGACGGGACAGCGCGACTTTTGGCTACACCTTC CASRRDSATFGYTF
TRBJ1-4 NA TRBV18 NA TGTGCCAGCTCACCCTCTGCCCGAGGGACTAATGAAAAACTGTTTTTT CASSPSARGTNEKLFF
TRBJ1-2 TRBD1 TRBV5-6 NA TGTGCCAGCAGCTTGGTTATGAAGGGGGCGTATGGCTACACCTTC CASSLVMKGAYGYTF
TRBJ1-1 NA TRBV7-8 NA TGTGCCAGCAGCTTAGTTCGGAACACTGAAGCTTTCTTT CASSLVRNTEAFF